Given below is one T cell receptor (beta chain) in context. The antigen is undetermined. CDR3 length: 14 residues. Trimming took 5 bases from V and 8 from J; bases not matched to a gene: 5. Germline V gene sequence: CDR1 MNHEY, CDR2 SVGAGI. This sample stems from a study of OX40 agonist ivuxolimab in advanced cancers. Clones were sequenced by immunoSEQ multiplex PCR, and TCRdb holds only the in-frame ones, with some missing. The repertoire holds tens of thousands of clones, with 84% as singletons. Study-level findings and limits: CD4+ T cells averaged fewer expanded clones than CD8+ T cells.

The chain couples TRBV6-5 to TRBJ1-6, with 8 bases that match TRBD1. Here the sequenced sample was CD4+ or CD8+ T cells sorted from blood, taken in a trial of the OX40 agonist ivuxolimab. The sequence derives from an adult with an advanced solid tumor such as melanoma, head and neck, liver or kidney cancer. CDR3 sequence: CASSGDRGYSPLHF. The CDR3 region has the DNA TGTGCCAGCAGTGGCGACAGGGGCTATTCACCCCTCCACTTT.